The sequence of this T cell receptor (beta chain) was determined in a study of cytomegalovirus exposure and HLA in healthy donors. The PCR was carried out with 60 Vbeta primers and 13 Jbeta primers. Sequenced by immunoSEQ multiplex PCR; TCRdb stores in-frame clones only, minus some. Of around 100,000 clones listed, roughly 70% were seen once; the top ten hold approximately 11%. These donors counted as nominally healthy when sampled, but unrecorded immune exposures were likely. Trimming took off 4 bases at V and 4 bases at J, with 10 bases between the two ends. In germline, CDR1 is MNHEY, CDR2 SVGAGI. CDR3 length equals 13 residues.

The sample was PBMCs. The rearrangement uses TRBV6-5 and TRBJ1-1; D is unclear. The sequence came from a man between 40 and 49 years old in good health and CMV-seropositive. The CDR3 sequence is CASSSEVGTEAFF. CDR3 coding DNA: TGTGCCAGCAGTTCGGAGGTGGGCACTGAAGCTTTCTTT.